Following are 21 T cell receptor beta chains from one sample sequenced in a study of chemoradiotherapy in HPV16-positive cancers. The repertoire was sequenced with immunoSEQ multiplex PCR; TCRdb's copy has only in-frame clones and lacks some. Of roughly 20,000 clones detected, approximately 80% appear once; the ten largest clones hold around 3.8%. Sequenced here: blood, sampled from a patient who underwent chemoradiotherapy. Source of these receptors: a human donor with HPV-associated anogenital cancer.

The V gene is TRBV29-1, the J gene TRBJ1-1; 9 bases are a match to TRBD1. The trim removed 6 bases at V and 7 bases at J, leaving 12 bases unmatched. There are 14 residues in the CDR3. Germline V lookup: CDR1 SQVTM, CDR2 ANQGSEA. The CDR3 DNA is TGCAGCGTGCCAACTGGACAGGGGCCGATTGAAGCTTTCTTT. Protein product: CSVPTGQGPIEAFF.

This clone was detected a few times. The genes are TRBV2 and TRBJ2-7; 7 bases are a match to TRBD1. The V gene end was trimmed by 9 bases and the J gene end by 3 bases; junction bases not matched to a gene: 8. There are 13 residues in the CDR3. Germline V gene lookup returns CDR1 SNHLY and CDR2 FYNNEI. The CDR3 loop reads CASGTDTFYEQYF. The CDR3 DNA reads TGTGCCAGTGGGACAGATACTTTCTACGAGCAGTACTTC.

The chain uses TRBV9 and TRBJ2-6; no firm D call. Germline CDR1 is SGDLS and CDR2 is YYNGEE. The CDR3 spans 15 residues. Trimming cost V 4 bases and J 0 bases, with 8 bases left between them. This CDR3 is CASSPDHSGANVLTF. DNA of the CDR3: TGTGCCAGCAGCCCTGACCACTCTGGGGCCAACGTCCTGACTTTC.

The chain is built from TRBV7-2 and TRBJ2-3, with 7 positions matching TRBD2. Germline V gives CDR1 SGHTA, CDR2 FQGNSA. The trim removed 1 base at V and 3 bases at J, leaving 4 bases unmatched. The CDR3 length is 15 residues. DNA for the CDR3: TGTGCCAGCAGCTTAGAAGGTAGCGGGACAGATACGCAGTATTTT. This codes for CASSLEGSGTDTQYF.

J is TRBJ1-1 and V is TRBV7-9; D call uncertain. V was cut by 3 bases and J by 4 bases, with 9 bases left in between. In germline, CDR1 is SEHNR, CDR2 FQNEAQ (reference sequence). CDR3 length: 13 amino acids. The CDR3 bases are TGTGCCAGCAGCTTTGAGCGGAGCACTGAAGCTTTCTTT. This gives the protein CASSFERSTEAFF.

For this clone: The conserved phenylalanine or tryptophan is not found at the CDR3 terminus, so this likely reflects a read error. The DNA is omitted, as the CDR3 cannot be located on it reliably, and the CDR3 follows TCRdb's listing. This chain joins TRBV12-5 and TRBJ2-7; the table's D call, TRBD1, has no DNA check behind it. Inclusive of both ends, the CDR3 amounts to 10 amino acids. Germline V gene lookup returns CDR1 LGHNT and CDR2 FRNRAP. CDR3 sequence reads: CASGLPPCIH.

V is TRBV27 and J is TRBJ2-1; D perhaps matches TRBD1 (5 bases). In germline, CDR1 is MNHEY, CDR2 SMNVEV (reference sequence). Trimming cost V 5 bases and J 4 bases, with 15 bases left between them. This CDR3 is 15 amino acids long. CDR3 residues: CASSPQGQPYNEQFF. The CDR3, as DNA: TGTGCCAGCAGTCCTCAGGGCCAGCCGTACAATGAGCAGTTCTTC.

The V call is TRBV11-1, the J call TRBJ1-1; TRBD1 matches at 7 bases. V lost 4 bases and J lost 0; bases outside the gene matches: 5. The CDR3 contains 15 residues. Germline V lookup: CDR1 SGHAT, CDR2 FQDESV (reference sequence). CDR3 coding DNA: TGTGCCAGCAGCTCAGGGGGATACATGAACACTGAAGCTTTCTTT. This translates into CASSSGGYMNTEAFF.

The rearrangement uses TRBV7-8 and TRBJ1-5; D call uncertain. In germline, CDR1 is SGHVS, CDR2 FQNEAQ. The CDR3 is made up of 13 amino acids. V was clipped by 6 bases and J by 4 bases, with 10 bases between them. The CDR3 bases are TGTGCCAGCAGAAAGGGTACAAATCAGCCCCAGCATTTT. Encoded protein: CASRKGTNQPQHF.

This clone was seen only once. The chain couples TRBV6-5 to TRBJ2-3; 7 bases are a match to TRBD2. The germline V gene has CDR1 MNHEY and CDR2 SVGAGI. The CDR3 contains 14 residues. With V trimmed by 2 bases and J by 3 bases, 2 bases remained unmatched. In DNA form, the CDR3 reads TGTGCCAGCAGTTACGGGACTATGACAGATACGCAGTATTTT. Its protein product is CASSYGTMTDTQYF.

The chain recombines TRBV27 with TRBJ2-7, with D uncertain. The CDR3 covers 13 residues. Trimming removed 3 bases from V and 0 bases from J, with 6 bases in between. Germline V gives CDR1 MNHEY, CDR2 SMNVEV (reference sequence). The CDR3 DNA is TGTGCCAGCAGTTTTCGCCTCTCCTACGAGCAGTACTTC. This codes for CASSFRLSYEQYF.

This chain uses TRBV7-2 with TRBJ2-7, with unresolved D. The CDR3 length is 12 residues. Germline V gives CDR1 SGHTA, CDR2 FQGNSA. The V end was cut by 0 bases, the J end by 6 bases, with 6 bases between. This CDR3 is CASSLAGLEQYF. The CDR3 DNA is TGTGCCAGCAGCTTAGCCGGGCTCGAGCAGTACTTC.

The V call is TRBV7-9, the J call TRBJ1-1; D is possibly TRBD1 (6 bases). The length of the CDR3 is 14 residues. Deletions cut 5 bases from V and 4 bases from J, with 14 bases between. Germline V gene lookup returns CDR1 SEHNR and CDR2 FQNEAQ (reference sequence). CDR3 DNA sequence: TGTGCCAGCAGCCCCAAGGGGGAATTCACTGAAGCTTTCTTT. Its protein is CASSPKGEFTEAFF.

The V gene is TRBV7-6, the J gene TRBJ2-3; D possibly uses TRBD1 or TRBD2 (5 bases each). The CDR3 has 16 amino acids. V was clipped by 5 bases and J by 0 bases, with 15 bases between them. The germline gives CDR1 SGHVS, CDR2 FNYEAQ. CDR3 nucleotide sequence: TGTGCCAGCAGCATCGGGACCCAGACGAGCACAGATACGCAGTATTTT. This translates into CASSIGTQTSTDTQYF.

The rearrangement uses TRBV19 and TRBJ1-1, with D perhaps matching TRBD1 (5 bases). Per the germline V gene, CDR1 is LNHDA and CDR2 is SQIVND (reference sequence). Trimming pared 5 bases from V and 0 bases from J, leaving 25 bases between. This CDR3 spans 19 amino acids. DNA of the CDR3: TGTGCCAGTAGTTCACACCAGGGTCTAGGTGTAGCTATGAACACTGAAGCTTTCTTT. Translated, it gives CASSSHQGLGVAMNTEAFF.

The chain has TRBV7-3 and TRBJ2-5, with no clear D. Trimming shortened V by 3 bases and J by 3 bases, and 11 bases separated the two germline ends. The CDR3 totals 14 residues. Germline-derived CDR1 and CDR2 are SGHTA and FQGTGA. Written as DNA, the CDR3 is TGTGCCAGCAGCTTTTTCAACTCGGAAGAGACCCAGTACTTC. Amino acid sequence: CASSFFNSEETQYF.

This sequence joins TRBV18 and TRBJ2-5, with D perhaps matching TRBD1 or TRBD2 (5 bases each). Germline V gene sequence: CDR1 KGHSH, CDR2 LQKENI. V lost 4 bases to trimming and J lost 5 bases, with 8 bases between them. The CDR3 length is 12 residues. The CDR3 nucleotides are TGTGCCAGCTCACGAGAGGGGGAGACCCAGTACTTC. It translates to CASSREGETQYF.

The V gene is TRBV4-1, the J gene TRBJ2-5; 16 nucleotides match TRBD2. V lost 7 bases and J lost 5; bases outside the gene matches: 10. CDR1 and CDR2 (germline): MGHRA, YSYEKL. This CDR3 contains 17 residues. The CDR3 region is CASNPGTSGGALETQYF. CDR3 coding DNA: TGCGCCAGCAACCCCGGGACTAGCGGGGGGGCGTTGGAGACCCAGTACTTC.

This chain joins TRBV7-7 and TRBJ1-3; D unclear. Trimming cost V 5 bases and J 4 bases, with 9 bases left between them. Germline CDR1 reads SSHAT; CDR2 reads FNYEAQ (reference sequence). CDR3 size: 13 residues. The CDR3 sequence: CASSLQEGNTIYF. CDR3 sequence (DNA): TGTGCCAGCAGCCTACAAGAAGGAAACACCATATATTTT.

This chain joins TRBV2 and TRBJ2-3; TRBD2 matches 9 bases. CDR3 length: 16 residues. The germline gives CDR1 SNHLY, CDR2 FYNNEI. J was trimmed by 1 base and V by 4 bases; bases with no gene match: 6. Here the CDR3 DNA reads TGTGCCAGCAGTGTAGGTGCGGGGGGGGGCACAGATACGCAGTATTTT. Its protein product is CASSVGAGGGTDTQYF.

The CDR3 sequence is CASSLDSNEKLFF. The CDR3 DNA follows: TGTGCCAGCAGCTTGGACAGCAACGAAAAACTGTTTTTT. The rearrangement links TRBV5-4 to TRBJ1-4; no definite D call. The CDR3 totals 13 residues. V shed 0 bases and J shed 8 bases, with 8 bases lying between them. Per the germline V gene, CDR1 is SGHNT and CDR2 is YYREEE (reference sequence).